Below, 5 T cell receptor beta chains from the same sample are listed, as sequenced in a study of molecular identifiers for immune sequencing clone quantification. TCRdb re-called the PCR reads with MiXCR, one entry per CDR3 protein. The data hold 300,000 to 350,000 distinct CDR3 sequences, with about a fifth observed a single time. The material sequenced was naive CD8+ T cells from blood, with Jurkat cell RNA spiked in. Subset meaning: FACS-sorted CD8+CD4-CCR7+CD45RA+ naive T cells. The receptors were sampled from a human donor in good health. Some libraries in this study had Jurkat cell RNA spiked in.

This clonotype occurred many times. The chain employs TRBV6-6 and TRBJ2-2, with 9 bases lining up with TRBD1. CDR1 is MNHNY and CDR2 is SVGAGI in the germline V gene (reference sequence). The V and J ends lost 2 bases and 7 bases, in that order; junction bases with no gene match: 5. The CDR3 consists of 15 residues. The CDR3 bases are TGTGCCAGCAGTTACAGGACAGGGGCGAGCGGGGAGCTGTTTTTT. Its translation: CASSYRTGASGELFF.

This clonotype was found many times. This chain uses TRBV11-2 with TRBJ1-1; TRBD1 matches 9 bases. V shed 5 bases, J shed 5 bases, and the junction held 9 bases outside the gene matches. This CDR3 comprises 15 residues. Germline V gene lookup returns CDR1 SGHAT and CDR2 FQNNGV. The CDR3 protein is CASSLPGQGRTEAFF. The DNA of the CDR3 is TGTGCCAGCAGCCTCCCAGGACAGGGGAGAACTGAAGCTTTCTTT. The full variable domain, rest sourced from reference TRBV11-2 and TRBJ1-1, is EAGVAQSPRYKIIEKRQSVAFWCNPISGHATLYWYQQILGQGPKLLIQFQNNGVVDDSQLPKDRFSAERLKGVDSTLKIQPAKLEDSAVYLCASSLPGQGRTEAFFGQGTRLTVV.

Ten or more counts support this clonotype. As DNA, the CDR3 is TGTGCCAGCGGGGGATTCCGAGGACAGGGTTATGGCTACACCTTC. This sequence encodes CASGGFRGQGYGYTF. This rearrangement joins TRBV2 to TRBJ1-2; 8 positions agree with TRBD1. Germline V gene lookup returns CDR1 SNHLY and CDR2 FYNNEI. V shed 8 bases and J 5 bases; nucleotides not matched to a gene: 13. The CDR3 has 15 residues.

This clonotype was counted ten times or more. J is TRBJ2-1 and V is TRBV7-6, with 8 nucleotides matching TRBD1. V shed 5 bases, J shed 8 bases, and the junction held 8 bases outside the gene matches. CDR1 is SGHVS and CDR2 is FNYEAQ in the germline V gene. This CDR3 is built from 14 residues. CDR3 sequence (DNA): TGTGCCAGCAGCCAGAGGACAGGGTTGGATGAGCAGTTCTTC. It specifies CASSQRTGLDEQFF. Variable domain in full (rest from reference TRBV7-6 and TRBJ2-1): GAGVSQSPRYKVTKRGQDVALRCDPISGHVSLYWYRQALGQGPEFLTYFNYEAQQDKSGLPNDRFSAERPEGSISTLTIQRTEQRDSAMYRCASSQRTGLDEQFFGPGTRLTVL.

In its sample, this clonotype was seen many times. The V gene is TRBV19, the J gene TRBJ2-1; possibly TRBD1 or TRBD2 for D (5 bases each). This CDR3 has 15 residues. Looked up from germline, CDR1 is LNHDA and CDR2 is SQIVND (reference sequence). V shed 1 base and J shed 2 bases, with 9 bases lying between them. This CDR3 reads CASSIVGATYNEQFF. The CDR3 DNA reads as TGTGCCAGTAGTATAGTCGGGGCAACCTACAATGAGCAGTTCTTC.